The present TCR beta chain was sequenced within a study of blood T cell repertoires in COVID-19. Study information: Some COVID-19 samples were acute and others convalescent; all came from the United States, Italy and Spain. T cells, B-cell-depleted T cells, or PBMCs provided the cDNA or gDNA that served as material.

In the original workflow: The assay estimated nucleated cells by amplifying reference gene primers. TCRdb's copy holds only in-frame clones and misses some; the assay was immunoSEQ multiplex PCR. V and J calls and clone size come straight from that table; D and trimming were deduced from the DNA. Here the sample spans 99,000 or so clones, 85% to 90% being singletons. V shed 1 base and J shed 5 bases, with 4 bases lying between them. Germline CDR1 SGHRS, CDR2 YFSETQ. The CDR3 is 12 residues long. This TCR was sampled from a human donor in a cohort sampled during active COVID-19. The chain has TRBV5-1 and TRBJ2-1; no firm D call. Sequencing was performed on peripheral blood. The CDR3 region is CASSLLNNEQFF. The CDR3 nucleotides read TGCGCCAGCAGCTTGTTAAACAATGAGCAGTTCTTC.